This TCR beta chain was obtained from a study of blood T cell repertoires in COVID-19. A Seattle source enrolled patients during active infection and followed them longitudinally. Assay: immunoSEQ multiplex PCR; the TCRdb copy retains only in-frame clones and omits some. The profile covers 250,000 to 350,000 clones, with roughly 86% appearing a single time and 10% to 12% taken by the ten largest. The germline V gene encodes CDR1 MDHEN and CDR2 SYDVKM. CDR3 size: 13 residues. V was pared by 5 bases and J by 7 bases, with 12 bases between. This TCR was sampled from a woman aged 30 to 39 with COVID-19, enrolled during active disease. Source material: peripheral blood. The gene calls are TRBV28 and TRBJ2-1; D is possibly TRBD2 (6 bases). The CDR3 bases are TGTGCCAGCAGTCCCGGGACTTTAAATGAGCAGTTCTTC. As protein: CASSPGTLNEQFF.